Sequencing of this T cell receptor (beta chain) was carried out in a study of blood T cell repertoires in COVID-19. Study information: T cells, B-cell-depleted T cells, or PBMCs supplied cDNA or gDNA.

There are 16 residues in the CDR3. Trimming removed 2 bases from V and 1 base from J, with 9 bases in between. CDR1 is LGHDT, CDR2 YNNKEL, per germline (reference sequence). This clone has a handful of counts. As handled by the study authors: Researchers report that nucleated cell counts were estimated from reference gene primer amplification. Using immunoSEQ multiplex PCR, the repertoire was profiled, and TCRdb retains in-frame clones only, with some absent. Clone size and the V and J calls come from that table; the DNA yielded D and trimming. The sample has tens of thousands of clones, more than 75% seen once.

The chain has TRBV3-1 (or the pseudogene TRBV3-2) and TRBJ1-6; D unresolved. Sequences were obtained from peripheral blood. This TCR was sampled from a human donor in a cohort sampled during active COVID-19. CDR3 protein: CASSQRRVSYNSPLHF. The CDR3 bases are TGTGCCAGCAGCCAAAGGAGGGTATCCTATAATTCACCCCTCCACTTT.